This T cell receptor (beta chain) was recorded in a study of T cells in Graves' hyperthyroidism and ophthalmopathy. The CDR3 covers 13 residues. Germline CDR1 reads DFQATT; CDR2 reads SNEGSKA (reference sequence). V lost 5 bases, J lost 0 bases, and 4 bases stayed unmatched. At least 3 on the Clinical Activity Score was recorded for ophthalmopathy patients, who also had NOSPECS grade at least 4 and duration under 3 months. Using approximately 10 ml of fresh peripheral blood, PBMCs were prepared. This clonotype came up a few times. What was amplified from RNA transcripts were TCR beta CDR3 regions. When the TCR CDR3 underwent first-round RT-PCR, the HTBI primer set was used. MiXCR was run by TCRdb on the multiplex PCR reads, yielding one entry per CDR3 protein. The sample lists 550,000 to 600,000 distinct CDR3 sequences; 14% were seen once.

Sequencing used blood. This clonotype originated in a woman younger than 30 with Graves' ophthalmopathy. The rearrangement joins TRBV20-1 to TRBJ2-7; TRBD1 matches at 7 bases. The CDR3 is CSARDRYSYEQYF. The CDR3 bases are TGCAGTGCTCGGGACAGATACTCCTACGAGCAGTACTTC.